What follows are 2 T cell receptor beta chains derived from one specimen sequenced in a study of control samples from healthy donors and cancer patients. Some clones are missing from TCRdb's copy, which holds only in-frame ones; the method was immunoSEQ multiplex PCR. In the table there are over 50,000 clones, 88% of which are singletons. Sequenced: blood. The receptors originated from a middle-aged man in good health.

The chain recombines TRBV25-1 with TRBJ1-5, with D unclear. Trimming removed 2 bases at V and 5 bases at J, with 7 bases between. CDR3 length: 13 amino acids. The V gene's germline CDR1 is MGHDK and CDR2 SYGVNS. The chain's CDR3 is CASSEGDHQPQHF. CDR3 DNA sequence: TGTGCCAGCAGTGAAGGGGATCATCAGCCCCAGCATTTT.

The J gene is TRBJ2-7, the V gene TRBV5-1; TRBD2 matches 7 bases. With V trimmed by 5 bases and J by 9 bases, 17 bases remained unmatched. Germline values: CDR1 SGHRS, CDR2 YFSETQ. CDR3 length: 15 residues. The CDR3 coding sequence is TGCGCCAGCAGACAAATAGAGGGGTCCTGGGAGGGGCAGTACTTC. Its protein is CASRQIEGSWEGQYF. The whole variable domain, filled in from reference TRBV5-1 and TRBJ2-7, reads KAGVTQTPRYLIKTRGQQVTLSCSPISGHRSVSWYQQTPGQGLQFLFEYFSETQRNKGNFPGRFSGRQFSNSRSEMNVSTLELGDSALYLCASRQIEGSWEGQYFGPGTRLTVT.